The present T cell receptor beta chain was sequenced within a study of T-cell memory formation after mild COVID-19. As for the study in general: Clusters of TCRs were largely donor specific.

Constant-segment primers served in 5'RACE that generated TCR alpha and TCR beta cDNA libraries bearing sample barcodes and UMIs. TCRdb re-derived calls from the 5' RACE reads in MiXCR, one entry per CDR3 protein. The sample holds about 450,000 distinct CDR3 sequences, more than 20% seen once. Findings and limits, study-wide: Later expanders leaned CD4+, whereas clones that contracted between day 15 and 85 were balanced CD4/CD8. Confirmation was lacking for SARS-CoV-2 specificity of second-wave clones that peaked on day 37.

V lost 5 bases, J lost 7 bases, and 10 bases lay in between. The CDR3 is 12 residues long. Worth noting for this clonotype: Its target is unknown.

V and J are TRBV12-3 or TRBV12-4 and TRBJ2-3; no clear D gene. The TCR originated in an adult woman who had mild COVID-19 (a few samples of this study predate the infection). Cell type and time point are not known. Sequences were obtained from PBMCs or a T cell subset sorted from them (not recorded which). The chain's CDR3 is CASSPARYTQYF. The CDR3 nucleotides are TGTGCCAGCAGTCCAGCTCGGTATACGCAGTATTTT.